These 15 T cell receptor beta chains share one sample of origin, sequenced in a study of T cells in Graves' hyperthyroidism and ophthalmopathy. From RNA transcripts, TCR beta CDR3 regions were amplified. Researchers ran a first-round RT-PCR on the TCR CDR3 using the HTBI primer set. TCRdb reprocessed the multiplex PCR reads with MiXCR, giving one entry per CDR3 protein. The sample shows about 360,000 distinct CDR3 sequences, approximately 13% of them seen only once. The specimen sequenced was blood. The receptors shown here come from a woman between 18 and 30 years old with Graves' hyperthyroidism.

This rearrangement joins TRBV19 to TRBJ2-7, with D possibly being TRBD1 (6 bases). The CDR3 has 13 residues. Germline V gene lookup returns CDR1 LNHDA and CDR2 SQIVND (reference sequence). The V end was cut by 4 bases, the J end by 3 bases, with 10 bases between. CDR3 sequence reads: CASSSYRDYEQYF. In nucleotides, the CDR3 is TGTGCCAGTAGTAGTTACAGGGACTACGAGCAGTACTTC.

This clonotype was picked up many times. V and J are TRBV4-3 and TRBJ2-1; the match to TRBD2 covers 8 bases. Trimming at V came to 4 bases and at J to 6 bases, leaving 2 bases not matched to a gene. CDR1 and CDR2 (germline): LGHNA, YSLEER. The CDR3 is made up of 13 amino acids. Here the CDR3 reads CASSLGLANEQFF. The CDR3 DNA is TGCGCCAGCAGCCTCGGACTAGCCAATGAGCAGTTCTTC.

This clonotype was counted at least ten times. The gene calls are TRBV11-2 and TRBJ1-5, with D possibly being TRBD1 (6 bases). CDR3 size: 11 residues. V lost 5 bases and J 10 bases, leaving 9 bases between the germline ends. CDR1 and CDR2 from the germline V gene are SGHAT and FQNNGV. CDR3 residues: CASSLGGPQHF. Written as DNA, the CDR3 is TGTGCCAGCAGCCTAGGGGGTCCCCAGCATTTT.

The sample holds many counts of this clonotype. The V call is TRBV20-1, the J call TRBJ2-7; D might be TRBD1 (5 bases). Trimming took off 6 bases at V and 0 bases at J, with 15 bases between the two ends. Germline CDR1 DFQATT, CDR2 SNEGSKA (reference sequence). The CDR3 loop spans 14 amino acids. The CDR3 loop reads CSADLAGLSYEQYF. CDR3 bases: TGCAGTGCGGACCTCGCAGGGCTCTCCTACGAGCAGTACTTC.

In this sample, this clonotype turned up many times. V and J are TRBV20-1 and TRBJ2-5; 8 bases are shared with TRBD2. Germline V CDR1 and CDR2: DFQATT, SNEGSKA (reference sequence). V dropped 5 bases and J dropped 5; count of bases not matched to a gene: 19. There are 17 residues in the CDR3. CDR3 amino acids: CSALPRGERGLLETQYF. For the CDR3, the DNA is TGCAGTGCTCTTCCGCGGGGGGAGCGGGGGTTGTTGGAGACCCAGTACTTC.

This clonotype was seen repeatedly, ten times or more. The rearrangement uses TRBV5-1 and TRBJ2-3; 10 bases fit TRBD2. There are 17 residues in the CDR3. The V gene's germline CDR1 is SGHRS and CDR2 YFSETQ. V gave up 3 bases and J gave up 2 bases; unmatched junction bases: 9. CDR3 protein: CASSSLTAGGPTDTQYF. Here the CDR3 DNA reads TGCGCCAGCAGCTCCCTCACAGCGGGGGGGCCCACAGATACGCAGTATTTT.

This chain links TRBV12-5 with TRBJ2-5; perhaps D is TRBD1 or TRBD2 (5 bases each). This CDR3 contains 13 residues. The V end lost 6 bases, the J end lost 5 bases, and 13 bases lay between the germline ends. From germline, CDR1 is LGHNT and CDR2 FRNRAP. CDR3 region: CASGLRGLETQYF. The CDR3 nucleotides are TGTGCTAGTGGCCTCCGGGGCTTGGAGACCCAGTACTTC.

This clonotype was counted many times. This chain uses TRBV5-6 with TRBJ1-6; D unresolved. Looked up from germline, CDR1 is SGHDT and CDR2 is YYEEEE. V lost 2 bases to trimming and J lost 8 bases, with 8 bases between them. This CDR3 region has 13 residues. The CDR3 coding sequence is TGTGCCAGCAGCTTAGGCGGTGATTCACCCCTCCACTTT. Amino acid sequence: CASSLGGDSPLHF.

This clonotype was counted ten times or more. The rearrangement links TRBV20-1 to TRBJ1-1; TRBD1 matches 7 bases. CDR1 is DFQATT and CDR2 is SNEGSKA in the germline V gene (reference sequence). J gave up 1 base and V 6 bases, and 11 bases lay outside the gene matches. CDR3 length: 15 residues. The CDR3 nucleotides are TGCAGTGCAACTACGGGGGGGACAGCGAACACTGAAGCTTTCTTT. Protein: CSATTGGTANTEAFF.

This clonotype appeared a few times. This chain uses TRBV9 with TRBJ2-1, with D uncertain. Germline V gene lookup returns CDR1 SGDLS and CDR2 YYNGEE. V lost 2 bases and J 4 bases, leaving 13 bases between the germline ends. CDR3 length: 15 amino acids. CDR3 DNA: TGTGCCAGCAGCGTTGGCCTACCGCAGTACAATGAGCAGTTCTTC. Translation gives CASSVGLPQYNEQFF. Using reference TRBV9 and TRBJ2-1 for the parts outside the CDR3, the full variable domain is DSGVTQTPKHLITATGQRVTLRCSPRSGDLSVYWYQQSLDQGLQFLIQYYNGEERAKGNILERFSAQQFPDLHSELNLSSLELGDSALYFCASSVGLPQYNEQFFGPGTRLTVL.

To note about this clonotype: A single base separates this from a much larger clone, so it may be a read error. The CDR3: CATSGGSNYDYTF. The CDR3 DNA sequence: TGTGCCACCAGCGGCGGCAGCAACTATGACTACACCTTC. This chain joins TRBV15 and TRBJ1-2; D unclear. The CDR3 contains 13 residues. The germline V gene encodes CDR1 LNHNV and CDR2 YYDKDF (reference sequence).

The chain carries TRBV19 and TRBJ2-7; D uncertain. Germline CDR1 and CDR2: LNHDA and SQIVND (reference sequence). Trimming stripped 6 bases from V and 0 bases from J, with 15 bases between. The CDR3 covers 15 residues. CDR3 sequence: CASSDRDAASYEQYF. The DNA for the CDR3 is TGTGCCAGTAGCGATCGAGACGCCGCCTCCTACGAGCAGTACTTC.

This clonotype has just a few counts. The chain links TRBV29-1 to TRBJ1-3, with D maybe TRBD1 (5 bases). V dropped 6 bases and J dropped 4 bases, with 10 bases sitting between them. CDR1 is SQVTM, CDR2 ANQGSEA, per germline. CDR3 length: 12 amino acids. CDR3 nucleotide sequence: TGCAGCGTCCTCGGGGGGGGAAACACCATATATTTT. Protein: CSVLGGGNTIYF.

The chain combines TRBV12-3 or TRBV12-4 with TRBJ1-2; TRBD1 is a possible D gene (6 bases). V was shortened by 6 bases and J by 7 bases, with 18 bases between the two germline ends. This CDR3 spans 14 amino acids. The CDR3 nucleotides read TGTGCCAGCAGCGTCGGCGGGGGGCGCGCTGGCTACACCTTC. This gives the protein CASSVGGGRAGYTF.

This clonotype was observed many times. The chain joins TRBV27 to TRBJ1-5; D call uncertain. V lost 2 bases to trimming and J lost 4 bases, with 6 bases between them. Germline V gene sequence: CDR1 MNHEY, CDR2 SMNVEV (reference sequence). CDR3 size: 13 residues. The CDR3 DNA is TGTGCCAGCAGTTTACTGGGGAATCAGCCCCAGCATTTT. Translated: CASSLLGNQPQHF.